A single TCR beta chain is shown here with its context. The target antigen is unknown. The CDR3 extends over 15 amino acids. The V gene's germline CDR1 is MNHNY and CDR2 SVGAGI (reference sequence). J gave up 3 bases and V 5 bases, and 7 bases lay outside the gene matches. This sample was taken from a study of CD8+ T cells in alopecia areata. cDNA serving as the sequencing template came from extracted, reverse transcribed RNA. Here immunoSEQ multiplex PCR was the method, and the copy in TCRdb shows in-frame clones only, minus some. The sample has more than 140,000 clones, roughly 86% seen once. The treatment: oral pan-JAK inhibitor, 5-10 mg twice daily. Sorted out of PBMCs were CD4+ T cells and CD8+ T cells. Study observations and caveats: Numerous expanded lesional clones remained in scalp and blood during tofacitinib. Any link of baseline CD8+ expansion to response, resting on one nonresponder, remains uncertain.

This material consisted of CD8+ T cells sorted from blood, taken at week 4, from a patient treated with tofacitinib. J is TRBJ2-1 and V is TRBV6-6; 7 bases line up with TRBD2. The origin of this receptor is a human donor with alopecia areata. The CDR3 DNA reads as TGTGCCAGCAGTCCTCTCGCTAGCGGCTACAATGAGCAGTTCTTC. Its translation: CASSPLASGYNEQFF.